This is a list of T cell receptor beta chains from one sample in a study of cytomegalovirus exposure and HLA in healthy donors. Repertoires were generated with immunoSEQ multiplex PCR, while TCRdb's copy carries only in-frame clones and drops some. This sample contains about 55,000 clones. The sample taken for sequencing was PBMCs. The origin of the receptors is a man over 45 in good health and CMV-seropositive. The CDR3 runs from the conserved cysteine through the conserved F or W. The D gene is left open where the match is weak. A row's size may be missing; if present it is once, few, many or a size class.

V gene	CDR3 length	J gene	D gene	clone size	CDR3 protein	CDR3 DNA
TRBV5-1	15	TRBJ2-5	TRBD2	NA	CASSLRWDYQEAQYF	TGCGCCAGCAGCTTGAGATGGGACTACCAAGAGGCCCAGTACTTC
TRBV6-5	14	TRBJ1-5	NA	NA	CASRDRERDQPQHF	TGTGCCAGCAGGGACCGAGAGCGGGATCAGCCCCAGCATTTT
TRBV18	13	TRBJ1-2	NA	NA	CASSPPSKSGYTF	TGTGCCAGCTCACCTCCGTCGAAGAGTGGCTACACCTTC
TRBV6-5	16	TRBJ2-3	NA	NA	CASSYPGGGGKDTQYF	TGTGCCAGCAGTTACCCTGGAGGGGGGGGGAAAGATACGCAGTATTTT
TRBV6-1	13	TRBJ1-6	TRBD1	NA	CASSKDRDSPLHF	TGTGCCAGCAGTAAAGACAGGGATTCACCCCTCCACTTT
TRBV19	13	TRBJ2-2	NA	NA	CASSDRNTGELFF	TGTGCCAGTAGCGATAGGAACACCGGGGAGCTGTTTTTT
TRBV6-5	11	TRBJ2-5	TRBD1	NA	CASSQGQGQYF	TGTGCCAGCAGTCAGGGACAGGGGCAGTACTTC
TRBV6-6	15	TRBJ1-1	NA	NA	CASSYPTGHNTEAFF	TGTGCCAGCAGTTACCCGACAGGCCATAACACTGAAGCTTTCTTT
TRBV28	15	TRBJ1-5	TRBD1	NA	CASSLLTGANQPQHF	TGTGCCAGCAGTTTACTTACAGGGGCTAATCAGCCCCAGCATTTT
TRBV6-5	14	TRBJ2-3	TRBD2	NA	CASTRLAGSDTQYF	TGTGCCAGCACCCGACTAGCGGGATCAGATACGCAGTATTTT
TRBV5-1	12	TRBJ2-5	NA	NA	CASSSGQETQYF	TGCGCCAGCAGCTCAGGACAAGAGACCCAGTACTTC
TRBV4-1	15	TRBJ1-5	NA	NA	CASSLKGGGTQPQHF	TGCGCCAGCAGCCTCAAGGGGGGGGGCACTCAGCCCCAGCATTTT
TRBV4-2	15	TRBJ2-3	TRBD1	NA	CASSQGQGVADTQYF	TGTGCCAGCAGCCAGGGACAGGGGGTAGCAGATACGCAGTATTTT
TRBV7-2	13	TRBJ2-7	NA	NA	CASSLDISYEQYF	TGTGCCAGCAGCTTAGACATTTCCTACGAGCAGTACTTC
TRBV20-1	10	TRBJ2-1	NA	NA	CSPTLGEQFF	TGCAGTCCCACCCTAGGTGAGCAGTTCTTC
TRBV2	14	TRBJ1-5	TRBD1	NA	CASSEDRGAQPQHF	TGTGCCAGCAGTGAAGACAGGGGCGCTCAGCCCCAGCATTTT
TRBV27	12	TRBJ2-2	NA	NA	CASSSYTGELFF	TGTGCCAGCAGTTCCTACACCGGGGAGCTGTTTTTT
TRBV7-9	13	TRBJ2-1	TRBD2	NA	CASSLERGDEQFF	TGTGCCAGCAGCTTAGAGCGGGGCGATGAGCAGTTCTTC
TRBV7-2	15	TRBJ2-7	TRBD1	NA	CASSLPTGWAYEQYF	TGTGCCAGCAGCCTCCCGACAGGGTGGGCCTACGAGCAGTACTTC
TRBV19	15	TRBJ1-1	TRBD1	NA	CASSTTGAGDTEAFF	TGTGCCAGTAGTACTACAGGGGCCGGGGACACTGAAGCTTTCTTT
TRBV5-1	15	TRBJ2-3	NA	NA	CASSFASGLTDTQYF	TGCGCCAGCAGCTTCGCCTCGGGGTTAACAGATACGCAGTATTTT
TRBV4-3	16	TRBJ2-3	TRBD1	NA	CASSQDHGQGSGTQYF	TGCGCCAGCAGCCAAGATCATGGACAGGGGTCTGGTACGCAGTATTTT
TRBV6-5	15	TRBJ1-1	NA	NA	CASSITGSGGHYAFF	TGTGCCAGCAGTATCACAGGGAGTGGCGGCCACTATGCTTTCTTT
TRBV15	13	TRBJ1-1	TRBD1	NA	CATSRKQGTEAFF	TGTGCCACCAGCAGGAAACAGGGGACTGAAGCTTTCTTT
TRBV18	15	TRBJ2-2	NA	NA	CASSPLPRNTGELFF	TGTGCCAGCTCACCCCTACCCCGGAACACCGGGGAGCTGTTTTTT
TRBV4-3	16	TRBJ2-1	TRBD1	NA	CASSQEGTGGWYEQFF	TGCGCCAGCAGCCAAGAAGGGACAGGGGGCTGGTATGAGCAGTTCTTC
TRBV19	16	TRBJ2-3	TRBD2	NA	CASTLGLAGGLDTQYF	TGTGCCAGTACTCTCGGACTAGCGGGAGGTCTAGATACGCAGTATTTT
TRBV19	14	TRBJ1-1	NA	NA	CASTSPQGNTEAFF	TGTGCCAGTACCTCCCCCCAGGGGAACACTGAAGCTTTCTTT
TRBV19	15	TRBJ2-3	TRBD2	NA	CAPVGGEREPDTQYF	TGTGCCCCCGTGGGGGGGGAAAGGGAACCAGATACGCAGTATTTT
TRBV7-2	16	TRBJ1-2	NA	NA	CASSLSFGEGRYGYTF	TGTGCCAGCAGCTTAAGTTTTGGCGAGGGGAGGTATGGCTACACCTTC
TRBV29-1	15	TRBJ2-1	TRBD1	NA	CSVYTGGAGGNEQFF	TGCAGCGTTTATACAGGGGGCGCCGGGGGCAATGAGCAGTTCTTC
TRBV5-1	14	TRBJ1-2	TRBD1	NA	CASSSTGDNYGYTF	TGCGCCAGCAGCTCGACAGGGGACAACTATGGCTACACCTTC
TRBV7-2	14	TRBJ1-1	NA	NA	CASSLDSAGTEAFF	TGTGCCAGCAGCTTAGATAGCGCGGGGACTGAAGCTTTCTTT
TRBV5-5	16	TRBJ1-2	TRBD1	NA	CASSSSPGQGNYGYTF	TGTGCCAGCAGCTCCTCCCCGGGACAGGGCAACTATGGCTACACCTTC
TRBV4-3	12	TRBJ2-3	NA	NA	CASSTGLGTQYF	TGCGCCAGCAGCACCGGGTTGGGTACGCAGTATTTT
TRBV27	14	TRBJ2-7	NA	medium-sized	CASSFGGGSYEQYF	TGTGCCAGCAGTTTTGGCGGTGGATCCTACGAGCAGTACTTC
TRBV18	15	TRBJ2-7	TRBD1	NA	CASSLRQGRAYEQYF	TGTGCCAGCTCACTTCGACAGGGGCGCGCCTACGAGCAGTACTTC
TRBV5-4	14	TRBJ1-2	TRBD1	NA	CASSSGDRNYGYTF	TGTGCCAGCAGCTCGGGGGACAGGAACTATGGCTACACCTTC
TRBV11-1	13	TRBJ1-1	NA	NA	CASRARMNTEAFF	TGTGCCAGCCGCGCTAGGATGAACACTGAAGCTTTCTTT
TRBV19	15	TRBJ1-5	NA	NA	CASSWAWGLNQPQHF	TGTGCCAGTAGTTGGGCCTGGGGGCTGAATCAGCCCCAGCATTTT
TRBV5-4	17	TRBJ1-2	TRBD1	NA	CASSEGQGALGDYGYTF	TGTGCCAGCAGCGAGGGACAGGGGGCTTTGGGGGACTATGGCTACACCTTC
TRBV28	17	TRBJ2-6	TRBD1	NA	CASSWGQGARGANVLTF	TGTGCCAGCAGTTGGGGACAGGGGGCGCGAGGGGCCAACGTCCTGACTTTC
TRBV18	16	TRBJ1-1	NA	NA	CASSPRGGSQDTEAFF	TGTGCCAGCTCACCACGGGGGGGGAGCCAGGACACTGAAGCTTTCTTT
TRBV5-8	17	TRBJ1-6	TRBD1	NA	CASSLVAGGSYNSPLHF	TGTGCCAGCAGCTTGGTGGCAGGGGGCTCCTATAATTCACCCCTCCACTTT
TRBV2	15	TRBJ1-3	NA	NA	CASGLKTVSGNTIYF	TGTGCCAGCGGGCTAAAGACAGTCTCTGGAAACACCATATATTTT
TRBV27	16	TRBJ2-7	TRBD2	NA	CASSSQRTSTPYEQYF	TGTGCCAGCAGTTCCCAGCGGACTAGCACCCCCTACGAGCAGTACTTC
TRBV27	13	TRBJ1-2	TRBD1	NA	CASSHGQGDGYTF	TGTGCCAGCAGCCATGGACAGGGGGATGGCTACACCTTC
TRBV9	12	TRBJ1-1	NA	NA	CASSVLETEAFF	TGTGCCAGCAGCGTACTAGAGACTGAAGCTTTCTTT
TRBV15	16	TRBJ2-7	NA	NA	CATSRESRTEPYEQYF	TGTGCCACCAGCAGAGAATCCCGGACAGAGCCCTACGAGCAGTACTTC
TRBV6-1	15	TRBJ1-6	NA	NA	CASSEVSPGNSPLHF	TGTGCCAGCAGTGAAGTGTCTCCCGGGAATTCACCCCTCCACTTT
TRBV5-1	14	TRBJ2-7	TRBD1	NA	CASSLGQVSYEQYF	TGCGCCAGCAGCCTGGGACAGGTCTCCTACGAGCAGTACTTC
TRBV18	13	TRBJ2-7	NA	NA	CASSQDGGPRQYF	TGTGCCAGCTCACAGGATGGCGGGCCTCGGCAGTACTTC
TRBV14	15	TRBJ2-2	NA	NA	CASSRRQVNTGELFF	TGTGCCAGCAGCCGCCGTCAGGTGAACACCGGGGAGCTGTTTTTT